Below, 24 T cell receptor beta chains from the same sample are listed, as sequenced in a study of T cells after yellow fever vaccination. One entry per CDR3 protein, called by TCRdb with MiXCR from the 5' RACE reads. This sample has around 340,000 distinct CDR3 sequences, with 8.7% found just once. Sample: PBMCs, taken on the day of the first yellow fever vaccination. The receptor set was obtained from a man aged 18 to 35 who received the YFV17D yellow fever vaccine.

The chain recombines TRBV5-1 with TRBJ2-1; TRBD2 aligns across 11 bases. The V gene end was trimmed by 3 bases and the J gene end by 10 bases; junction bases not matched to a gene: 6. Per germline, CDR1 SGHRS and CDR2 YFSETQ. The CDR3 runs 14 residues. The CDR3 DNA follows: TGCGCCAGCAGCTGGGGACTAGCGGACCAAGAGCAGTTCTTC. This translates into CASSWGLADQEQFF.

This chain uses TRBV28 with TRBJ2-4, with D perhaps matching TRBD2 (6 bases). This CDR3 has 14 residues. Deletions cut 2 bases from V and 6 bases from J, with 11 bases between. Germline lookup yields CDR1 MDHEN and CDR2 SYDVKM. The CDR3 bases are TGTGCCAGCAGTTTAGCGGGGACTGTAAACATTCAGTACTTC. Its protein is CASSLAGTVNIQYF.

The chain recombines TRBV12-5 with TRBJ1-5; 7 nucleotides agree with TRBD1. Germline V gene data show CDR1 as LGHNT and CDR2 as FRNRAP. The CDR3 loop spans 15 amino acids. V dropped 8 bases and J dropped 2; count of bases not matched to a gene: 9. The CDR3 DNA follows: TGTGCTAGTACAACAGGGGCGGTAGGCAATCAGCCCCAGCATTTT. Its translation is CASTTGAVGNQPQHF. Full variable domain (rest looked up from reference TRBV12-5 and TRBJ1-5): DARVTQTPRHKVTEMGQEVTMRCQPILGHNTVFWYRQTMMQGLELLAYFRNRAPLDDSGMPKDRFSAEMPDATLATLKIQPSEPRDSAVYFCASTTGAVGNQPQHFGDGTRLSIL.

This clonotype was seen more than once but under ten times. The chain combines TRBV6-1 with TRBJ2-7; 9 nucleotides align to TRBD1. Germline CDR1 is MNHNS and CDR2 is SASEGT. Trimming cost V 6 bases and J 3 bases; bases outside gene matches: 15. The CDR3 is 17 amino acids. The CDR3 sequence is CASRSGTGFSPSYEQYF. CDR3 sequence (DNA): TGTGCCAGCAGGTCCGGGACAGGGTTTTCTCCTAGCTACGAGCAGTACTTC.

This clonotype has at least ten counts. The V and J genes are TRBV5-6 and TRBJ1-1, with D maybe TRBD1 (5 bases). The CDR3 totals 12 residues. V was trimmed by 1 base and J by 8 bases, leaving 9 bases between them. Per germline, CDR1 SGHDT and CDR2 YYEEEE. This chain's CDR3 is CASSLRWDEAFF. CDR3 in DNA: TGTGCCAGCAGCTTGAGGTGGGACGAAGCTTTCTTT.

The rearrangement joins TRBV29-1 to TRBJ2-7; 10 bases map to TRBD2. The CDR3 consists of 14 residues. V shed 6 bases, J shed 0 bases, and the junction held 5 bases outside the gene matches. Germline V gene lookup returns CDR1 SQVTM and CDR2 ANQGSEA. The DNA of the CDR3 is TGCAGCGTCAGACTAGCGGGTTTCTCCTACGAGCAGTACTTC. As protein: CSVRLAGFSYEQYF.

This chain connects TRBV6-5 to TRBJ1-3; D is undetermined. Deletions cut 1 base from V and 0 bases from J, with 7 bases between. The CDR3 sequence is 15 residues long. Germline CDR1 and CDR2: MNHEY and SVGAGI. The CDR3 sequence is CASSYLGDSGNTIYF. CDR3 nucleotide sequence: TGTGCCAGCAGTTACTTGGGAGACTCTGGAAACACCATATATTTT.

The genes are TRBV7-8 and TRBJ2-6; no definite D call. The CDR3 runs to 18 residues. Germline V lookup: CDR1 SGHVS, CDR2 FQNEAQ. V lost 0 bases and J lost 0, with 12 bases in between. The chain's CDR3 is CASSLAGRTTSGANVLTF. In DNA, the CDR3 is TGTGCCAGCAGCTTAGCTGGCAGGACCACCTCTGGGGCCAACGTCCTGACTTTC.

The rearrangement joins TRBV6-1 to TRBJ2-7, with 7 bases that match TRBD1. Germline CDR1 is MNHNS and CDR2 is SASEGT. The CDR3 extends over 16 amino acids. With V trimmed by 6 bases and J by 0 bases, 11 bases remained unmatched. CDR3 region: CASSPRQGVSSYEQYF. For the CDR3, the DNA is TGTGCCAGCAGCCCTAGACAGGGAGTAAGCTCCTACGAGCAGTACTTC.

This rearrangement joins TRBV12-5 to TRBJ1-1, with TRBD1 identical over 9 bases. In germline, CDR1 is LGHNT, CDR2 FRNRAP. Trimming took 6 bases from V and 12 from J; bases not matched to a gene: 5. There are 11 residues in the CDR3. For the CDR3, the DNA is TGTGCTAGTGGCTCGGACAGGGGTCCTTTCTTT. This codes for CASGSDRGPFF.

The table lists this clonotype with a few counts. This rearrangement joins TRBV9 to TRBJ2-5; 11 nucleotides line up with TRBD1. The CDR3 has 16 amino acids. Germline V gene lookup returns CDR1 SGDLS and CDR2 YYNGEE. Unmatched junction bases numbered 10, after V lost 2 bases and J lost 7 bases. The CDR3 bases are TGTGCCAGCAGCGTCGGTCTAGGACAGGGGGCCGGGACCCAGTACTTC. It yields the protein CASSVGLGQGAGTQYF.

V usage is TRBV7-9 and J usage is TRBJ2-3; TRBD1 might be the D (6 bases). CDR1 is SEHNR and CDR2 is FQNEAQ in the germline V gene (reference sequence). This CDR3 has 11 residues. V dropped 5 bases and J dropped 8 bases, with 8 bases sitting between them. The CDR3, as DNA: TGTGCCAGCAGCAAACAGGGTACGCAGTATTTT. Translated, it gives CASSKQGTQYF.

This clonotype has only a few counts. V usage is TRBV30 and J usage is TRBJ2-1; 13 bases are shared with TRBD2. The CDR3 is 13 amino acids. J was trimmed by 8 bases and V by 5 bases; bases with no gene match: 3. Germline V gives CDR1 GTSNPN, CDR2 SVGIG (reference sequence). In DNA, the CDR3 is TGTGCCTGGGGAGGACTAGCGGGGGATGAGCAGTTCTTC. It encodes CAWGGLAGDEQFF.

J is TRBJ2-7 and V is TRBV29-1; D is unresolved. Germline CDR1 and CDR2: SQVTM and ANQGSEA. The CDR3 loop spans 14 amino acids. Trimming cost V 0 bases and J 2 bases, with 11 bases left between them. The CDR3 spells CSVEDQDRAYEQYF. CDR3 sequence (DNA): TGCAGCGTTGAAGATCAGGACCGAGCCTACGAGCAGTACTTC.

This chain joins TRBV11-2 and TRBJ2-2, with TRBD1 matching over 9 bases. CDR3 length equals 16 residues. Germline V gene sequence: CDR1 SGHAT, CDR2 FQNNGV. With V trimmed by 4 bases and J by 5 bases, 8 bases remained unmatched. The CDR3 nucleotides are TGTGCCAGCAGCTCCCGGGACAGGGTGGGAACCGGGGAGCTGTTTTTT. It specifies CASSSRDRVGTGELFF.

This clonotype has a count of ten or more. The rearrangement joins TRBV5-1 to TRBJ1-4; 7 nucleotides agree with TRBD1. The CDR3 has 16 residues. Trimming took 4 bases from V and 5 from J; bases not matched to a gene: 11. Per germline, CDR1 SGHRS and CDR2 YFSETQ. CDR3 in amino acids: CASSLQEGGANEKLFF. CDR3 sequence (DNA): TGCGCCAGCAGCCTTCAAGAAGGGGGCGCAAATGAAAAACTGTTTTTT.

This clonotype was counted a few times. The V and J genes are TRBV7-2 and TRBJ1-2, with 10 bases that match TRBD1. CDR1 and CDR2 from the germline V gene are SGHTA and FQGNSA. The CDR3 sequence is 13 residues long. V dropped 4 bases and J dropped 8; count of bases not matched to a gene: 4. The CDR3 loop is CASSSTGGAGYTF. The CDR3 nucleotides read TGTGCCAGCAGCTCGACAGGGGGCGCCGGCTACACCTTC.

This clonotype was counted ten times or more. The rearrangement joins TRBV9 to TRBJ1-2; D is ambiguous. Germline CDR1 and CDR2: SGDLS and YYNGEE. The CDR3 spans 15 residues. The germline V and J ends were trimmed by 0 bases and 3 bases, with 12 bases remaining between them. The CDR3 region has the DNA TGTGCCAGCAGCGTAGACGGGGAACCAGACTATGGCTACACCTTC. Protein product: CASSVDGEPDYGYTF. Variable domain in full (rest from reference TRBV9 and TRBJ1-2): DSGVTQTPKHLITATGQRVTLRCSPRSGDLSVYWYQQSLDQGLQFLIQYYNGEERAKGNILERFSAQQFPDLHSELNLSSLELGDSALYFCASSVDGEPDYGYTFGSGTRLTVV.

In this sample, this clonotype turned up a few times. The gene calls are TRBV7-2 and TRBJ2-1; 12 positions match TRBD1. CDR1 and CDR2 from the germline V gene are SGHTA and FQGNSA. The CDR3 is 15 amino acids. V was pared by 6 bases and J by 6 bases, with 6 bases of the junction left unmatched. The CDR3 is CASSWDRGRVNEQFF. The CDR3 DNA reads as TGTGCCAGCAGTTGGGACAGGGGGCGAGTCAATGAGCAGTTCTTC. The entire variable domain, with the rest obtained from reference TRBV7-2 and TRBJ2-1, is as follows: GAGVSQSPSNKVTEKGKDVELRCDPISGHTALYWYRQSLGQGLEFLIYFQGNSAPDKSGLPSDRFSAERTGGSVSTLTIQRTQQEDSAVYLCASSWDRGRVNEQFFGPGTRLTVL.

This clonotype was found a few times. The chain has TRBV14 and TRBJ2-2; no clear D gene. The germline CDR1 and CDR2 sequences are SGHDN and FVKESK. V shed 4 bases and J shed 0 bases, with 9 bases lying between them. This CDR3 comprises 15 residues. The CDR3 is CASSLLGPNTGELFF. In nucleotides, the CDR3 is TGTGCCAGCAGCCTGCTCGGCCCGAACACCGGGGAGCTGTTTTTT.

V is TRBV5-4 and J is TRBJ2-3; 12 bases fit TRBD2. CDR1 and CDR2 from the germline V gene are SGHNT and YYREEE (reference sequence). The V segment lost 5 bases and the J segment 2 bases; nucleotides outside the gene matches: 6. This CDR3 spans 16 amino acids. The chain's CDR3 is CASRPGLAGITDTQYF. CDR3 nucleotides: TGTGCCAGCAGGCCAGGACTAGCGGGGATCACAGATACGCAGTATTTT.

This clonotype has a handful of counts. This sequence joins TRBV28 and TRBJ2-7, with 12 bases identical to TRBD2. From germline, CDR1 is MDHEN and CDR2 SYDVKM. The CDR3 covers 16 residues. Trimming cost V 4 bases and J 2 bases; bases outside gene matches: 6. CDR3 DNA: TGTGCCAGCAGTTCCAGACTAGCGGGGGAACCCTACGAGCAGTACGTC. This encodes CASSSRLAGEPYEQYV.

This clonotype has a count of ten or more. This chain uses TRBV10-3 with TRBJ2-7, with D uncertain. With 8 bases removed from V and 7 bases from J, the gap between germline ends came to 15 bases. This CDR3 spans 12 amino acids. Germline loops: CDR1 ENHRY, CDR2 SYGVKD. The CDR3 sequence: CAIAGDAGEQYV. The CDR3 DNA reads TGTGCCATCGCAGGTGACGCTGGGGAGCAGTACGTC.

This clonotype was recorded many times. The chain combines TRBV5-6 with TRBJ2-7; D may be TRBD1 (5 bases). Germline V gene lookup returns CDR1 SGHDT and CDR2 YYEEEE. V lost 3 bases and J lost 5, with 12 bases in between. The CDR3 is 13 amino acids. Written as DNA, the CDR3 is TGTGCCAGCAGCTCTACTTGGGGCGACGAGCAGTACGTC. It translates to CASSSTWGDEQYV.